The text below deals with one T cell receptor (beta chain). The record originates from a study of human thymus T cells. Germline values: CDR1 ENHRY, CDR2 SYGVKD. Trimming took 4 bases from V and 5 from J; bases not matched to a gene: 0. The CDR3 is 14 residues long. The table came from immunoSEQ multiplex PCR; TCRdb's copy has only in-frame clones and leaves some out. Of some 46,000 clones in the sample, approximately 95% were seen once. This TCR was recovered from a boy under three years old with a congenital heart defect but otherwise immunologically healthy. Sequences were obtained from blood. This chain joins TRBV10-3 and TRBJ2-7; TRBD2 aligns across 15 bases. This chain's CDR3 is CAISGTSGGDEQYF. For the CDR3, the DNA is TGTGCCATCAGTGGGACTAGCGGGGGGGACGAGCAGTACTTC.